This T cell receptor beta chain came from a study of shared clonotypes between healthy human individuals. The CDR3 is made up of 14 amino acids. V lost 0 bases, J lost 9 bases, and 13 bases lay in between. CDR1 SGHRS and CDR2 YFSETQ come from the germline V gene. Profiling relied on immunoSEQ multiplex PCR, and the TCRdb table lists in-frame clones only, not all of them. The sample has 2 million to 2.5 million clones; 80% to 95% are singletons. Donors comprised only Caucasian adults living in Nashville, Tennessee. This sequence originates from a man in his late teens or twenties in good health. Some clones in this sample may be carry-over from other donors' samples. V gene TRBV5-1 combines with J gene TRBJ2-4; D unclear. The sequencing input was naive CD4+ T cells from PBMCs. Subset specified: CD45RA+ positively selected. CDR3 bases: TGCGCCAGCAGCTTGGCCGGAACCTTGGGCATTCAGTACTTC. Protein: CASSLAGTLGIQYF.